These 9 T cell receptor beta chains came from one sample sequenced in a study of T cells in Graves' hyperthyroidism and ophthalmopathy. Using RNA transcripts as the source, TCR beta CDR3 regions were amplified. TCR CDR3 underwent first-round RT-PCR with the HTBI primer set. TCRdb passed the multiplex PCR reads through MiXCR, listing each CDR3 protein once. The sample has about 680,000 distinct CDR3 sequences, under 45% seen once. Sequenced material: blood. All receptors come from a middle-aged woman with Graves' hyperthyroidism.

The chain combines TRBV10-1 with TRBJ2-2, with 9 bases that match TRBD1. From germline, CDR1 is WNHNN and CDR2 SYGVQD (reference sequence). The junction had 7 bases not matched to a gene; V was cut back by 10 bases and J by 7 bases. The CDR3 spans 13 residues. CDR3 in amino acids: CATKGQGHGELFF. CDR3 DNA: TGCGCCACCAAGGGACAGGGTCACGGGGAGCTGTTTTTT.

This clonotype appeared a few times. At one of its ends the junction is not consistent with the germline gene, which may arise from a read error. CDR3 loop: CASSDTPASARNEQFF. The DNA of the CDR3 is TGTGCCAGCAGTGATACCCCAGCTAGCGCCCGTAATGAGCAGTTCTTC. The V and J genes are TRBV24-1 and TRBJ2-1; D possibly corresponds to TRBD2 (6 bases). Germline V gives CDR1 KGHDR, CDR2 SFDVKD. The CDR3 length is 16 residues.

This clonotype was seen many times. The CDR3 here is CASSLEYENTEAFF. Written as DNA, the CDR3 is TGTGCCAGCAGCTTAGAGTACGAGAACACTGAAGCTTTCTTT. This rearrangement joins TRBV11-2 to TRBJ1-1; D is uncertain. CDR1 is SGHAT and CDR2 is FQNNGV in the germline V gene. V gave up 0 bases and J gave up 1 base, with 6 bases separating them. The CDR3 consists of 14 residues.

This clonotype was seen a few times. The V gene is TRBV4-1, the J gene TRBJ1-2; D remains ambiguous. This CDR3 comprises 14 residues. Germline loops: CDR1 MGHRA, CDR2 YSYEKL. V was pared by 0 bases and J by 7 bases, with 12 bases between. DNA for the CDR3: TGCGCCAGCAGCCAAGACCTATCCTACCGTGGCTACACCTTC. Protein: CASSQDLSYRGYTF.

A note on this clonotype: A read error may produce the germline difference seen at one junction end. The CDR3 DNA reads as TGCGCCAGCGGCCAGGGTCCCGAGACCCAGTACTTC. Translation gives CASGQGPETQYF. This rearrangement joins TRBV4-3 to TRBJ2-5, with a possible D match to TRBD1 (5 bases). This CDR3 region has 12 residues. CDR1 and CDR2 from the germline V gene are LGHNA and YSLEER.

This clonotype has ten or more counts. The genes are TRBV5-5 and TRBJ2-2; TRBD1 agrees at 9 bases. In germline, CDR1 is SGHKS, CDR2 YYEKEE (reference sequence). The CDR3 sequence is 15 residues long. V was clipped by 0 bases and J by 7 bases; unmatched bases: 4. CDR3 DNA: TGTGCCAGCAGCTTGGAAACAGGGGGCGGCGGGGAGCTGTTTTTT. It encodes CASSLETGGGGELFF.

V usage is TRBV15 and J usage is TRBJ2-5, with 7 bases identical to TRBD2. The germline gives CDR1 LNHNV, CDR2 YYDKDF (reference sequence). After removal of 1 base from V and 3 bases from J, the junction contained 8 bases not matched to a gene. CDR3 length equals 16 residues. This chain's CDR3 is CATSRGRGGPEETQYF. The DNA for the CDR3 is TGTGCCACCAGCAGAGGAAGGGGAGGGCCTGAAGAGACCCAGTACTTC.

As concerns this clonotype: As the CDR3 is not closed by the conserved phenylalanine or tryptophan, this likely results from a read error. This sequence joins TRBV19 and TRBJ1-1; D not resolved. In germline, CDR1 is LNHDA, CDR2 SQIVND (reference sequence). The CDR3 is 13 amino acids. V lost 5 bases and J lost 7, with 14 bases in between. The CDR3 DNA reads TGTGCCAGTAGTGCCAGCCCCGGCGGTGAAGCTTTCTCT. This gives the protein CASSASPGGEAFS.

The genes are TRBV28 and TRBJ2-7; D not resolved. The DNA end is a closer match to TRBJ2-4, so the J assignment may be wrong. Germline lookup yields CDR1 MDHEN and CDR2 SYDVKM. The CDR3 has 13 amino acids. CDR3 bases: TGTGCCAGCAGGACTGGGATAAAAAACATTCAGTACTTC. It codes for CASRTGIKNIQYF.